The 29 T cell receptor beta chains reported below all come from one sample, sequenced in a study of T cell repertoires in cytomegalovirus infection. Via MiXCR, TCRdb re-called the reads, giving one row per CDR3 protein. Here the sample spans about 890,000 distinct CDR3 sequences, approximately 33% being singletons. Which antigens these TCRs recognize remains unknown. Specimen: cultured CD8+ T cells from PBMCs, collected from culture after CMV antigen stimulation. These receptors were taken from a human donor in good health (CMV status not recorded). Some clones in this sample may be carry-over from other donors' samples.

The chain uses TRBV19 and TRBJ1-1; no clear D. Per the germline V gene, CDR1 is LNHDA and CDR2 is SQIVND (reference sequence). This CDR3 comprises 11 residues. Trimming removed 7 bases at V and 7 bases at J, with 10 bases between. The CDR3 DNA is TGTGCCAGTATTAGTGGACTTGAAGCTTTCTTT. It is translated as CASISGLEAFF.

The chain is built from TRBV5-4 and TRBJ1-6; unclear D gene. The CDR3 length is 14 residues. CDR1 SGHNT and CDR2 YYREEE come from the germline V gene (reference sequence). V shed 0 bases and J shed 9 bases, with 10 bases lying between them. CDR3 nucleotide sequence: TGTGCCAGCAGCTTGGAGCTGGGGAGTTCACCCCTCCACTTT. It yields the protein CASSLELGSSPLHF.

The gene calls are TRBV28 and TRBJ1-1; D gene unclear. V shed 2 bases and J shed 0 bases, with 7 bases lying between them. This CDR3 comprises 14 residues. The V gene's germline CDR1 is MDHEN and CDR2 SYDVKM. This CDR3 reads CASSLVEMNTEAFF. CDR3 DNA sequence: TGTGCCAGCAGTTTAGTAGAAATGAACACTGAAGCTTTCTTT.

This rearrangement joins TRBV18 to TRBJ2-5, with no clear D. V dropped 3 bases and J dropped 4 bases, with 15 bases sitting between them. The CDR3 is 15 amino acids. CDR1 KGHSH and CDR2 LQKENI come from the germline V gene. CDR3 sequence (DNA): TGTGCCAGCTCACCGGACCAGACCCCTCGAGAGACCCAGTACTTC. The encoded protein is CASSPDQTPRETQYF.

The gene calls are TRBV27 and TRBJ2-3, with 10 bases lining up with TRBD2. The V segment lost 3 bases and the J segment 1 base; nucleotides outside the gene matches: 4. Germline V gene sequence: CDR1 MNHEY, CDR2 SMNVEV (reference sequence). The CDR3 has 16 residues. CDR3 sequence: CASSLGLAYGTDTQYF. DNA of the CDR3: TGTGCCAGCAGTTTGGGACTAGCGTATGGCACAGATACGCAGTATTTT.

The rearrangement uses TRBV6-1 and TRBJ2-7; tentatively, D is TRBD1 or TRBD2 (5 bases each). This CDR3 has 14 residues. From germline, CDR1 is MNHNS and CDR2 SASEGT. Trimming took off 7 bases at V and 3 bases at J, with 16 bases between the two ends. For the CDR3, the DNA is TGTGCCAGCAAGGGAGCAGAGGGGCACTACGAGCAGTACTTC. Translated, it gives CASKGAEGHYEQYF.

This chain uses TRBV19 with TRBJ1-6, with D hard to call. The CDR3 spans 15 residues. Germline CDR1 and CDR2: LNHDA and SQIVND (reference sequence). Trimming cost V 5 bases and J 10 bases, with 18 bases left between them. In DNA, the CDR3 is TGTGCCAGTAGTCCCGCGTATGTGGGTTCATCACCCCTCCACTTT. It translates to CASSPAYVGSSPLHF. Looking up the rest from reference TRBV19 and TRBJ1-6 gives the full variable domain: DGGITQSPKYLFRKEGQNVTLSCEQNLNHDAMYWYRQDPGQGLRLIYYSQIVNDFQKGDIAEGYSVSREKKESFPLTVTSAQKNPTAFYLCASSPAYVGSSPLHFGNGTRLTVT.

This chain connects TRBV7-6 to TRBJ2-3; D is possibly TRBD1 or TRBD2 (6 bases each). Germline-derived CDR1 and CDR2 are SGHVS and FNYEAQ. Between the trimmed V and J ends, which lost 7 bases and 2 bases, there was a span of 16 bases. This CDR3 contains 15 residues. For the CDR3, the DNA is TGTGCCAGCAACCCTCGAGGGGGACTCACAGATACGCAGTATTTT. Translation gives CASNPRGGLTDTQYF.

This CDR3 is CSVAAETGLPYEQYF. The CDR3 DNA reads as TGCAGCGTTGCGGCCGAGACGGGCCTTCCCTACGAGCAGTACTTC. The chain employs TRBV29-1 and TRBJ2-7; D gene uncertain. This CDR3 spans 15 amino acids. Germline V gives CDR1 SQVTM, CDR2 ANQGSEA. The V end was cut by 4 bases, the J end by 2 bases, with 18 bases between.

This clonotype was recorded at least ten times. The CDR3 DNA reads as TGTGCCAGCAGCGCCTTAAGCAATGAGCAGTTCTTC. Protein sequence: CASSALSNEQFF. This chain links TRBV7-8 with TRBJ2-1; D is undetermined. Per the germline V gene, CDR1 is SGHVS and CDR2 is FQNEAQ. V lost 5 bases, J lost 6 bases, and 8 bases lay in between. This CDR3 has 12 amino acids.

This clonotype was found many times. V and J are TRBV7-6 and TRBJ2-2, with D perhaps TRBD1 or TRBD2 (5 bases each). This CDR3 region has 15 residues. Germline V gene lookup returns CDR1 SGHVS and CDR2 FNYEAQ. With 7 bases removed from V and 7 bases from J, the gap between germline ends came to 19 bases. This CDR3 is CASTNVGVENGELFF. DNA for the CDR3: TGTGCCAGCACCAATGTGGGGGTCGAAAACGGGGAGCTGTTTTTT.

J is TRBJ1-2 and V is TRBV25-1; D is perhaps TRBD1 (6 bases). The CDR3 is 16 residues long. V was trimmed by 6 bases and J by 1 base, leaving 18 bases between them. Germline V gene lookup returns CDR1 MGHDK and CDR2 SYGVNS. The CDR3 DNA is TGTGCCAGCAGCCCTTCGGACAGAGCCTTTAACTATGGCTACACCTTC. Its translation: CASSPSDRAFNYGYTF.

This clonotype was seen more than once but under ten times. J is TRBJ1-2 and V is TRBV5-6; D gene uncertain. V lost 4 bases and J 3 bases, leaving 16 bases between the germline ends. This CDR3 contains 15 residues. Germline loops: CDR1 SGHDT, CDR2 YYEEEE. The CDR3 spells CASSPVAGKDYGYTF. The CDR3 bases are TGTGCCAGCAGCCCTGTGGCCGGGAAGGACTATGGCTACACCTTC.

Written as DNA, the CDR3 is TGCGCCAGCAGCCCGTCCCTACCGGCGACTGAAGCTTTCTTT. Encoded protein: CASSPSLPATEAFF. The genes are TRBV5-1 and TRBJ1-1; D is uncertain. Germline CDR1 SGHRS, CDR2 YFSETQ. The V end lost 4 bases, the J end lost 5 bases, and 15 bases lay between the germline ends. The CDR3 contains 14 residues. The full variable domain, with the rest looked up from reference TRBV5-1 and TRBJ1-1, is KAGVTQTPRYLIKTRGQQVTLSCSPISGHRSVSWYQQTPGQGLQFLFEYFSETQRNKGNFPGRFSGRQFSNSRSEMNVSTLELGDSALYLCASSPSLPATEAFFGQGTRLTVV.

The chain recombines TRBV2 with TRBJ2-7, with 7 bases that match TRBD1. The CDR3 is made up of 13 amino acids. CDR1 and CDR2 (germline): SNHLY, FYNNEI. With V trimmed by 7 bases and J by 3 bases, 6 bases remained unmatched. CDR3 nucleotide sequence: TGTGCCAGCATGGGCAGGGGGATCTACGAGCAGTACGTC. It yields the protein CASMGRGIYEQYV.

This clonotype was counted only a few times. The chain has TRBV7-6 and TRBJ2-1, with 10 bases matching TRBD1. V was pared by 7 bases and J by 5 bases, with 5 bases of the junction left unmatched. The CDR3 consists of 14 residues. Germline V lookup: CDR1 SGHVS, CDR2 FNYEAQ. Here the CDR3 reads CASKGQGRDNEQFF. CDR3 DNA: TGTGCCAGCAAGGGACAGGGGAGAGACAATGAGCAGTTCTTC.

This clonotype has more than one count but fewer than ten. The rearrangement joins TRBV7-9 to TRBJ1-4; possible D gene TRBD1, 6 bases. V was cut by 5 bases and J by 5 bases, with 15 bases left in between. Germline values: CDR1 SEHNR, CDR2 FQNEAQ (reference sequence). This CDR3 has 15 amino acids. The CDR3 DNA follows: TGTGCCAGCAGCGAAAGGACAGATCCAAATGAAAAACTGTTTTTT. This codes for CASSERTDPNEKLFF.

In its sample, this clonotype was seen a few times. The chain employs TRBV7-6 and TRBJ2-7, with 10 bases identical to TRBD1. Germline V CDR1 and CDR2: SGHVS, FNYEAQ. CDR3 length: 15 amino acids. CDR3 nucleotides: TGTGTCAGCAGCGCAGCGGGACAGGGGTTTTACGAGCAGTACGTC. This sequence encodes CVSSAAGQGFYEQYV.

This clonotype appeared a few times. The rearrangement joins TRBV6-2 or TRBV6-3 to TRBJ2-1; TRBD1 matches at 9 bases. Germline assignment: CDR1 MNHEY and CDR2 SVGEGT. V was pared by 5 bases and J by 0 bases, with 14 bases of the junction left unmatched. This CDR3 region has 19 residues. The CDR3 loop reads CASSGETGGFLSSYNEQFF. DNA of the CDR3: TGTGCCAGCAGTGGGGAGACAGGGGGTTTTCTATCCTCCTACAATGAGCAGTTCTTC.

In DNA, the CDR3 is TGTGCCATCACGCACCCGGGGGCTGAAGCTTTCTTT. It yields the protein CAITHPGAEAFF. The chain joins TRBV10-3 to TRBJ1-1; a possible D gene is TRBD1 (5 bases). The CDR3 contains 12 residues. Trimming stripped 7 bases from V and 6 bases from J, with 12 bases between. The germline V gene has CDR1 ENHRY and CDR2 SYGVKD.

A few counts support this clonotype. The chain uses TRBV12-5 and TRBJ2-1; D uncertain. The CDR3 consists of 13 residues. The V gene lost 3 bases and the J gene lost 4 bases, with 7 bases spanning the gap. CDR1 is LGHNT and CDR2 is FRNRAP in the germline V gene. The CDR3 DNA follows: TGTGCTAGTGGTTTAGGTCTTTACAATGAGCAGTTCTTC. Amino acids: CASGLGLYNEQFF.

This chain joins TRBV19 and TRBJ1-4; TRBD1 aligns across 8 bases. Germline lookup yields CDR1 LNHDA and CDR2 SQIVND (reference sequence). The CDR3 covers 16 residues. Trimming at V came to 4 bases and at J to 4 bases, leaving 8 bases not matched to a gene. The CDR3: CASSKGQVTYNEKLFF. The CDR3 nucleotides read TGTGCCAGTAGTAAGGGACAGGTGACGTATAATGAAAAACTGTTTTTT. Complete variable domain (other parts from reference TRBV19 and TRBJ1-4): DGGITQSPKYLFRKEGQNVTLSCEQNLNHDAMYWYRQDPGQGLRLIYYSQIVNDFQKGDIAEGYSVSREKKESFPLTVTSAQKNPTAFYLCASSKGQVTYNEKLFFGSGTQLSVL.

The rearrangement uses TRBV15 and TRBJ1-2, with D unresolved. CDR3 length: 13 residues. Germline V gene data show CDR1 as LNHNV and CDR2 as YYDKDF (reference sequence). Trimming left V 0 bases short and J 8 bases short, with 10 bases between. CDR3 bases: TGTGCCACCAGCAGAGACCGGACTAAGGGCTACACCTTC. Its protein product is CATSRDRTKGYTF.

This sequence joins TRBV27 and TRBJ2-3; 14 nucleotides align to TRBD2. The CDR3 is made up of 16 amino acids. Germline V lookup: CDR1 MNHEY, CDR2 SMNVEV (reference sequence). With 8 bases clipped from V and 6 bases from J, the junction kept 10 bases outside the gene matches. DNA for the CDR3: TGTGCCAGCGGAGAGGGACTAGCGGGGGATGGGGATACGCAGTATTTT. Its translation is CASGEGLAGDGDTQYF.

A few counts support this clonotype. The chain links TRBV9 to TRBJ1-2; D might be TRBD1 (6 bases). Germline CDR1 reads SGDLS; CDR2 reads YYNGEE. V was trimmed by 0 bases and J by 7 bases, leaving 10 bases between them. This CDR3 contains 13 residues. The CDR3 nucleotides read TGTGCCAGCAGCGTAGGGGGGGCGCTTGGCTACACCTTC. This codes for CASSVGGALGYTF. The whole variable domain, remainder taken from reference TRBV9 and TRBJ1-2, is DSGVTQTPKHLITATGQRVTLRCSPRSGDLSVYWYQQSLDQGLQFLIQYYNGEERAKGNILERFSAQQFPDLHSELNLSSLELGDSALYFCASSVGGALGYTFGSGTRLTVV.

This clonotype was found a few times. The chain has TRBV10-3 and TRBJ1-3, with TRBD1 as a possible D gene (5 bases). The germline CDR1 and CDR2 sequences are ENHRY and SYGVKD. This CDR3 is built from 14 residues. Between the trimmed V and J ends, which lost 7 bases and 2 bases, there was a span of 12 bases. The CDR3: CAITPQGTGNTIYF. The CDR3 nucleotides are TGTGCCATCACCCCTCAGGGAACTGGAAACACCATATATTTT.

The chain combines TRBV29-1 with TRBJ1-1; D is perhaps TRBD1 (5 bases). The V and J ends lost 3 bases and 6 bases respectively, with 8 bases between them. Germline V gene lookup returns CDR1 SQVTM and CDR2 ANQGSEA. This CDR3 is 11 amino acids long. The CDR3 loop is CSVDSGAEAFF. The CDR3 DNA sequence: TGCAGCGTTGACTCGGGGGCTGAAGCTTTCTTT.

CDR3 protein: CSVEEERETTQYF. The CDR3 bases are TGCAGCGTTGAAGAAGAGCGTGAAACGACGCAGTATTTT. The genes are TRBV29-1 and TRBJ2-3, with unresolved D. Trimming left V 0 bases short and J 9 bases short, with 13 bases between. CDR1 is SQVTM, CDR2 ANQGSEA, per germline. The CDR3 sequence is 13 residues long.

This clonotype was detected only a few times. V gene TRBV7-3 combines with J gene TRBJ1-1; 7 nucleotides match TRBD1. J lost 3 bases, V lost 5 bases, and 9 bases had no gene match. Germline V gene lookup returns CDR1 SGHTA and CDR2 FQGTGA. This CDR3 has 15 amino acids. The CDR3 coding sequence is TGTGCCAGCAGCCCCCTGACAGGGATGGACACTGAAGCTTTCTTT. Amino acid sequence: CASSPLTGMDTEAFF.